The clone carrying this T cell receptor (beta chain) has a count of ten or more. Its antigen is as yet unknown. PBMCs came from 10 ml fresh peripheral blood. The data were taken from a study of T cells in Graves' hyperthyroidism and ophthalmopathy. The TCR beta CDR3 regions underwent amplification using RNA transcripts as the source. Initially, a first-round RT-PCR of the TCR CDR3 employed the HTBI primer set. One entry per CDR3 protein results from TCRdb running MiXCR on the multiplex PCR reads. This table has 600,000 or so distinct CDR3 sequences, approximately 15% appearing once. The CDR3 is made up of 14 amino acids. V shed 7 bases and J 2 bases; nucleotides not matched to a gene: 5. Looked up from germline, CDR1 is MNHNS and CDR2 is SASEGT. General observations from the study: In blood, most of the thyroid clonotypes expanded above 0.001 were also present.

J is TRBJ2-7 and V is TRBV6-1; 10 bases line up with TRBD1. Sequencing was performed on blood. The clonotype was recovered from a woman younger than 30 with Graves' ophthalmopathy. CDR3 sequence reads: CASTWTGGTYEQYF. As DNA, the CDR3 is TGTGCCAGCACCTGGACAGGGGGAACCTACGAGCAGTACTTC.